Below, 10 T cell receptor beta chains from the same sample are listed, as sequenced in a study of radiation and T cells in renal cell carcinoma. Documented time point: blood 4 weeks post-SBRT, at nephrectomy. As to treatment: 15 Gy SBRT to primary tumor, nephrectomy 4 weeks later. TCRdb's copy holds only in-frame clones and misses some; the assay was immunoSEQ multiplex PCR. The data hold over 60,000 clones, with around four fifths observed a single time. The sample here was blood, taken from a patient whose treatment included radiotherapy and nephrectomy. These receptors came from a woman aged 60-70 years with renal cell carcinoma.

The chain joins TRBV5-1 to TRBJ2-3, with a weak D call TRBD1 (5 bases). V dropped 6 bases and J dropped 2 bases, with 13 bases sitting between them. This CDR3 is 14 amino acids long. Looked up from germline, CDR1 is SGHRS and CDR2 is YFSETQ. The CDR3 nucleotides are TGCGCCAGCACTTCATGGGGCGACACAGATACGCAGTATTTT. Its protein is CASTSWGDTDTQYF.

The V and J genes are TRBV11-3 and TRBJ1-1; TRBD1 matches at 7 bases. The junction had 5 bases not matched to a gene; V was cut back by 5 bases and J by 5 bases. The germline V gene encodes CDR1 SGHNT and CDR2 YENEEA. The CDR3 is 13 residues long. The CDR3 sequence is CASSRTGATEAFF. The CDR3 coding sequence is TGTGCCAGCAGCCGAACAGGGGCGACTGAAGCTTTCTTT.

The CDR3 region is CASSPHGTGGTGELFF. CDR3 DNA: TGTGCCAGCAGCCCCCACGGGACAGGGGGCACCGGGGAGCTGTTTTTT. The chain uses TRBV11-2 and TRBJ2-2, with TRBD1 identical over 11 bases. Unmatched junction bases numbered 6, after V lost 5 bases and J lost 4 bases. The V gene's germline CDR1 is SGHAT and CDR2 FQNNGV. The CDR3 consists of 16 residues.

The J gene is TRBJ1-3, the V gene TRBV9; the D is unclear. CDR3 length: 14 amino acids. CDR1 is SGDLS and CDR2 is YYNGEE in the germline V gene. V dropped 0 bases and J dropped 2 bases, with 6 bases sitting between them. In DNA, the CDR3 is TGTGCCAGCAGCGTAGGGGGTACTGGAAACACCATATATTTT. Encoded protein: CASSVGGTGNTIYF.

The CDR3 is CASSPGLAGSSTDTQYF. For the CDR3, the DNA is TGCGCCAGCAGCCCCGGGCTAGCGGGGTCTAGCACAGATACGCAGTATTTT. The V gene is TRBV5-1, the J gene TRBJ2-3, with 9 bases that match TRBD2. Germline CDR1 and CDR2: SGHRS and YFSETQ. This CDR3 contains 17 residues. J gave up 0 bases and V 4 bases, and 9 bases lay outside the gene matches.

The chain recombines TRBV4-2 with TRBJ2-1, with TRBD2 as a possible D gene (5 bases). Trimming shortened V by 0 bases and J by 0 bases, and 6 bases separated the two germline ends. Per germline, CDR1 LGHNA and CDR2 YNFKEQ. The CDR3 totals 15 residues. CDR3 sequence (DNA): TGTGCCAGCAGCCAAGATAGCGACTCCTACAATGAGCAGTTCTTC. This translates into CASSQDSDSYNEQFF.

The chain joins TRBV9 to TRBJ2-3; 9 bases fit TRBD2. V gave up 0 bases and J gave up 6 bases; unmatched junction bases: 5. Germline values: CDR1 SGDLS, CDR2 YYNGEE. The CDR3 totals 15 residues. Here the CDR3 reads CASSVGGRAADTQYF. The DNA of the CDR3 is TGTGCCAGCAGCGTAGGCGGGAGGGCCGCTGATACGCAGTATTTT.

This chain links TRBV28 with TRBJ2-5; 11 positions match TRBD1. CDR3 length: 20 amino acids. The germline CDR1 and CDR2 sequences are MDHEN and SYDVKM. V lost 2 bases to trimming and J lost 0 bases; unmatched junction nucleotides: 14. CDR3 in amino acids: CASSLHLGQGAIPNQETQYF. The CDR3 region has the DNA TGTGCCAGCAGTTTACACCTCGGACAGGGGGCCATCCCAAACCAAGAGACCCAGTACTTC.

V usage is TRBV5-1 and J usage is TRBJ1-4; tentatively, D is TRBD1 (6 bases). V lost 0 bases to trimming and J lost 7 bases, with 10 bases between them. This CDR3 spans 14 amino acids. The germline V gene encodes CDR1 SGHRS and CDR2 YFSETQ. The CDR3 reads CASSLGQGSEKLFF. CDR3 DNA sequence: TGCGCCAGCAGCTTGGGCCAGGGGAGTGAAAAACTGTTTTTT.

This chain joins TRBV28 and TRBJ2-7; D remains unclear. The V and J ends lost 3 bases and 3 bases respectively, with 6 bases between them. This CDR3 has 12 residues. Per germline, CDR1 MDHEN and CDR2 SYDVKM. CDR3 residues: CASSLEGYEQYF. The CDR3 DNA reads as TGTGCCAGCAGTTTGGAAGGCTACGAGCAGTACTTC.